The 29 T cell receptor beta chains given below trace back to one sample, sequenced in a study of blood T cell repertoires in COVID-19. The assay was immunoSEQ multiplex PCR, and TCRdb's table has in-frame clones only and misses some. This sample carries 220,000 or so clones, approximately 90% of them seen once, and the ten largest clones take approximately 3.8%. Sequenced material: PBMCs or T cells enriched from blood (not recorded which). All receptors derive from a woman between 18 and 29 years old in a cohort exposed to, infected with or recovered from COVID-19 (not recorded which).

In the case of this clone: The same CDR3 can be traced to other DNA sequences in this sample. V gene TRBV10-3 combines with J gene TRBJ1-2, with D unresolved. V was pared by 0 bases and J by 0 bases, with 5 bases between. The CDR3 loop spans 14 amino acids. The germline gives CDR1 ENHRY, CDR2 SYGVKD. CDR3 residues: CAISESRANYGYTF. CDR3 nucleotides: TGTGCCATCAGTGAGTCACGAGCTAACTATGGCTACACCTTC.

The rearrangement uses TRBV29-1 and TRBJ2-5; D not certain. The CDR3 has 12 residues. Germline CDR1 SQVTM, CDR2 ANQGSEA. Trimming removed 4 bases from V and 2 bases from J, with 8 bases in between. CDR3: CSVVTPQETQYF. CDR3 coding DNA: TGCAGCGTTGTGACACCTCAAGAGACCCAGTACTTC.

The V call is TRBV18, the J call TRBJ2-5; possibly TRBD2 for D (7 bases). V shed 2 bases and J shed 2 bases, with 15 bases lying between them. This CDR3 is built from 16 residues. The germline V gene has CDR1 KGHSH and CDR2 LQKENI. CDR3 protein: CASSPTRGPKQETQYF. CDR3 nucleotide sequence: TGTGCCAGCTCACCAACGCGGGGGCCCAAGCAAGAGACCCAGTACTTC.

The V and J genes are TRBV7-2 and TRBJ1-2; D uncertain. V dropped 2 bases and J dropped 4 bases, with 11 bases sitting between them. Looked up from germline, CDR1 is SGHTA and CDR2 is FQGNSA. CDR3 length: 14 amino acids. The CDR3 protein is CASSLSPGSYGYTF. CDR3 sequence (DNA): TGTGCCAGCAGCTTATCTCCAGGATCCTATGGCTACACCTTC.

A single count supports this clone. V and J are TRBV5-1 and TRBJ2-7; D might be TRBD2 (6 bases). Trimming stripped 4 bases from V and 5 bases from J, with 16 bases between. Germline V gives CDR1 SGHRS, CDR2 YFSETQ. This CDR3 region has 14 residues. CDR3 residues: CASSPREAGDEQYF. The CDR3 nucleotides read TGCGCCAGCAGCCCGAGGGAGGCCGGGGACGAGCAGTACTTC.

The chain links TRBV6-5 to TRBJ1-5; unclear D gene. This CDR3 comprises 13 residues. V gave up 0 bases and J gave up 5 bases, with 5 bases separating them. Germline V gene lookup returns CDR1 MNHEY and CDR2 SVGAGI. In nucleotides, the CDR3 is TGTGCCAGCAGTTACTCGGAGGATCAGCCCCAGCATTTT. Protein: CASSYSEDQPQHF.

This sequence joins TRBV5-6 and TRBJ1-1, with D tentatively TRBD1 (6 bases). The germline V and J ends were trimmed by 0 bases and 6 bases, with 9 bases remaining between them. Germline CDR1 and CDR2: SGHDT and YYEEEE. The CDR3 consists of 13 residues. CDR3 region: CASSLGGQPEAFF. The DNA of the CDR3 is TGTGCCAGCAGCTTGGGAGGACAGCCTGAAGCTTTCTTT. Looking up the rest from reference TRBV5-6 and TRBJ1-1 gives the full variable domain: DAGVTQSPTHLIKTRGQQVTLRCSPKSGHDTVSWYQQALGQGPQFIFQYYEEEERQRGNFPDRFSGHQFPNYSSELNVNALLLGDSALYLCASSLGGQPEAFFGQGTRLTVV.

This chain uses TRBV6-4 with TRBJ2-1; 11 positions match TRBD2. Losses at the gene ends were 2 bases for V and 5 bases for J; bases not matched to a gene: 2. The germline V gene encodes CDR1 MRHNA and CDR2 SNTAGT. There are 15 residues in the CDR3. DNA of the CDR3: TGTGCCAGCAGTGACGTAGCGGGGGGGAACAATGAGCAGTTCTTC. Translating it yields CASSDVAGGNNEQFF.

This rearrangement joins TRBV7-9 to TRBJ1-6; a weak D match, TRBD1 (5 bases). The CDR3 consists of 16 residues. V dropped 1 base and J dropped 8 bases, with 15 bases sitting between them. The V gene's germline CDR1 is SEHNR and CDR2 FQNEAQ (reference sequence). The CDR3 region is CASSLGLRESDSPLHF. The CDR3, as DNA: TGTGCCAGCAGCTTAGGGCTCAGGGAAAGTGATTCACCCCTCCACTTT.

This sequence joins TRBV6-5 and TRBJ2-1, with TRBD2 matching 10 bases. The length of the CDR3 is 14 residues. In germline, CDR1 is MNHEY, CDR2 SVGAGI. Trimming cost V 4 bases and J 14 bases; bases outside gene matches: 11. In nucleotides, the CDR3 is TGTGCCAGCAGTTCGGCATCTAGCGGGAGTGTTGAGTTCTTC. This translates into CASSSASSGSVEFF.

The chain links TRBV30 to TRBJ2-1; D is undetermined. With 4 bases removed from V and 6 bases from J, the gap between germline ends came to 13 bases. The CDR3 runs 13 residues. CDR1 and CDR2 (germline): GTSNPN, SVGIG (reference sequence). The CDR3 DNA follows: TGTGCCTGGAACATCCTGGGCCCCAATGAGCAGTTCTTC. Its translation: CAWNILGPNEQFF. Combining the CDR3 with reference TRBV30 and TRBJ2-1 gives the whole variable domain SQTIHQWPATLVQPVGSPLSLECTVEGTSNPNLYWYRQAAGRGLQLLFYSVGIGQISSEVPQNLSASRPQDRQFILSSKKLLLSDSGFYLCAWNILGPNEQFFGPGTRLTVL.

CDR3 sequence: CASSYSGFQGNTEAFF. The CDR3 bases are TGTGCCAGCAGTTACTCAGGGTTCCAGGGGAACACTGAAGCTTTCTTT. The V call is TRBV6-5, the J call TRBJ1-1, with D possibly matching TRBD1 (5 bases). Trimming took 0 bases from V and 1 from J, leaving 12 bases between them. Germline assignment: CDR1 MNHEY and CDR2 SVGAGI. The CDR3 runs 16 residues.

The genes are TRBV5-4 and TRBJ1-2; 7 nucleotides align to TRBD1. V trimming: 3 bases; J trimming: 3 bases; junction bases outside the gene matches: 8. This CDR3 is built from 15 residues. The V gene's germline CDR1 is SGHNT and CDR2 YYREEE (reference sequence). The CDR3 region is CASSSSGGPDYGYTF. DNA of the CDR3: TGTGCCAGCAGCTCCTCAGGGGGTCCGGACTATGGCTACACCTTC.

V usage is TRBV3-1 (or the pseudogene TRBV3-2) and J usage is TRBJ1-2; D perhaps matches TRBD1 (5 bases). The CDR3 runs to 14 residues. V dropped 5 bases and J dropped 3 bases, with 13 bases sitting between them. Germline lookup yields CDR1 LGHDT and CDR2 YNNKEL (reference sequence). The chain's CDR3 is CASSYDSDYYGYTF. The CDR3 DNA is TGTGCCAGCAGCTACGACAGCGACTACTATGGCTACACCTTC.

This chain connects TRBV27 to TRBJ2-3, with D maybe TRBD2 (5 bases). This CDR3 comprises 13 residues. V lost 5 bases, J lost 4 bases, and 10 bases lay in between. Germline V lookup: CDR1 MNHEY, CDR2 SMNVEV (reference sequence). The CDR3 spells CASSPLGADTQYF. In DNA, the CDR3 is TGTGCCAGCAGTCCACTAGGAGCAGATACGCAGTATTTT.

The CDR3 DNA reads as TGTGCCAGCAGCCAAGTTGACAGCCAAGAGACCCAGTACTTC. Translation gives CASSQVDSQETQYF. The chain joins TRBV3-1 (or the pseudogene TRBV3-2) to TRBJ2-5; D perhaps matches TRBD1 (5 bases). V lost 1 base to trimming and J lost 1 base, with 7 bases between them. CDR3 length equals 14 residues. Per germline, CDR1 LGHDT and CDR2 YNNKEL (reference sequence).

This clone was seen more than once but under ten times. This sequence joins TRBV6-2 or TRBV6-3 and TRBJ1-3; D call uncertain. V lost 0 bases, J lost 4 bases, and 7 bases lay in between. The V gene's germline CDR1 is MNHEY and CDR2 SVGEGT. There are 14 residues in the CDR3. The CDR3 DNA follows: TGTGCCAGCAGTTACTCCGGCGGCGGAAACACCATATATTTT. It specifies CASSYSGGGNTIYF.

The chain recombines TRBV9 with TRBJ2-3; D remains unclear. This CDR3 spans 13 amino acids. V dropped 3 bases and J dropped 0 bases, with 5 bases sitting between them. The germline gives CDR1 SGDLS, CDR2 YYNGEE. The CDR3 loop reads CASSGSSTDTQYF. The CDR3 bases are TGTGCCAGCAGCGGGAGTAGCACAGATACGCAGTATTTT.

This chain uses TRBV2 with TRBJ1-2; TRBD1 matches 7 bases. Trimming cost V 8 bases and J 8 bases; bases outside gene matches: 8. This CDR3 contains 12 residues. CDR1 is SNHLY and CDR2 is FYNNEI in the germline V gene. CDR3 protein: CASAVTGEGYTF. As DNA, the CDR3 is TGTGCCAGCGCCGTCACAGGGGAAGGCTACACCTTC.

The CDR3 region is CASSFPGQGQETQYF. The CDR3 nucleotides read TGTGCCAGCAGTTTCCCGGGACAGGGACAGGAGACCCAGTACTTC. This chain joins TRBV3-1 (or the pseudogene TRBV3-2) and TRBJ2-5; 9 bases agree with TRBD1. CDR3 length: 15 residues. The J segment lost 5 bases and the V segment lost 6 bases, leaving 10 bases of the junction unmatched. Germline V gene data show CDR1 as LGHDT and CDR2 as YNNKEL (reference sequence).

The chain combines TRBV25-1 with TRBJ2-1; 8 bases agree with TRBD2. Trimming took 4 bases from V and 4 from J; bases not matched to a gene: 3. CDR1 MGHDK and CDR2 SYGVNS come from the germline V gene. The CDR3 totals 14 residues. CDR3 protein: CASSAAGEYNEQFF. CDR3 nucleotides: TGTGCCAGCAGTGCAGCGGGGGAATACAATGAGCAGTTCTTC.

The CDR3 region has the DNA TGTGCCAGCAGCCCAGATGGTCGTTTTCTGTACGAGCAGTACTTC. Protein sequence: CASSPDGRFLYEQYF. The rearrangement joins TRBV5-6 to TRBJ2-7; D gene unclear. This CDR3 contains 15 residues. V lost 4 bases to trimming and J lost 4 bases, with 18 bases between them. Germline V gives CDR1 SGHDT, CDR2 YYEEEE.

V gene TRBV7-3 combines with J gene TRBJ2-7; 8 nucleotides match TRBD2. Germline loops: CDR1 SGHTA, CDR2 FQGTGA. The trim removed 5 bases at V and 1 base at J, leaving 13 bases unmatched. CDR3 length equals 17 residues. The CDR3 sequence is CASSPGLVPLISYEQYF. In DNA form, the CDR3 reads TGTGCCAGCAGCCCGGGACTAGTACCCCTAATATCCTACGAGCAGTACTTC. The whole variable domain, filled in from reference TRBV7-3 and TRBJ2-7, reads GAGVSQTPSNKVTEKGKYVELRCDPISGHTALYWYRQSLGQGPEFLIYFQGTGAADDSGLPNDRFFAVRPEGSVSTLKIQRTERGDSAVYLCASSPGLVPLISYEQYFGPGTRLTVT.

The CDR3 region has the DNA TGTGCCACCAGTGAGGGGACGGGACAGGGTGGAAACACCATATATTTT. Translated, it gives CATSEGTGQGGNTIYF. The chain recombines TRBV24-1 with TRBJ1-3, with 9 nucleotides matching TRBD1. V lost 4 bases to trimming and J lost 3 bases; unmatched junction nucleotides: 6. CDR1 is KGHDR and CDR2 is SFDVKD in the germline V gene. There are 16 residues in the CDR3.

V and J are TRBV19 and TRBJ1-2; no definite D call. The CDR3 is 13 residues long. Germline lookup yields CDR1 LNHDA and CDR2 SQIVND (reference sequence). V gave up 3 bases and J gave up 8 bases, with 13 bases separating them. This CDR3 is CASSIQVAVGYTF. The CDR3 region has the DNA TGTGCCAGTAGTATTCAGGTCGCAGTAGGCTACACCTTC.

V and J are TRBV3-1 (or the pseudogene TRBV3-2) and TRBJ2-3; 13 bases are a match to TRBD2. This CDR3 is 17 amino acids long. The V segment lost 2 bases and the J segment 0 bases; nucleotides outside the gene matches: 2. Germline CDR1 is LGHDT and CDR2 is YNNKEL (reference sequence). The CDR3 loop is CASSQRTSGGSTDTQYF. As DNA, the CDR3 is TGTGCCAGCAGCCAAAGGACTAGCGGGGGTAGCACAGATACGCAGTATTTT.

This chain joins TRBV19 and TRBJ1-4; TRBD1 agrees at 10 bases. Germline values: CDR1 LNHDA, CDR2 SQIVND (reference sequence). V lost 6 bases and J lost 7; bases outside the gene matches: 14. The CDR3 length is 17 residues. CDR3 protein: CASSNLPGQGRSEKLFF. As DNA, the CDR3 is TGTGCCAGTAGCAACCTCCCGGGACAGGGGCGTAGTGAAAAACTGTTTTTT.

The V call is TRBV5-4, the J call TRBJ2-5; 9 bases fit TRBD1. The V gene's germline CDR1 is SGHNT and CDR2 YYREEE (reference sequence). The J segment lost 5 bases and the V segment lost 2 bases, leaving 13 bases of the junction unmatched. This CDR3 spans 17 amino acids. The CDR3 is CASSLPLGQGLGETQYF. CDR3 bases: TGTGCCAGCAGCTTACCCCTAGGACAGGGGCTAGGGGAGACCCAGTACTTC. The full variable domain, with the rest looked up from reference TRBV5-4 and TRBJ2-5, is ETGVTQSPTHLIKTRGQQVTLRCSSQSGHNTVSWYQQALGQGPQFIFQYYREEENGRGNFPPRFSGLQFPNYSSELNVNALELDDSALYLCASSLPLGQGLGETQYFGPGTRLLVL.

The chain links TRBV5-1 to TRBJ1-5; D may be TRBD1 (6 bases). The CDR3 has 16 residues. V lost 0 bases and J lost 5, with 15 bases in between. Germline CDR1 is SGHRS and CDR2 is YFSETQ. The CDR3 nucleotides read TGCGCCAGCAGCTTGGGTACAGGGATATCAGATCAGCCCCAGCATTTT. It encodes CASSLGTGISDQPQHF.